These 2 T cell receptor beta chains came from one sample sequenced in a study of blood T cell repertoires in COVID-19. TCRdb's table, derived via immunoSEQ multiplex PCR, lists solely in-frame clones and lacks some. Among approximately 65,000 clones listed, approximately 86% were seen once. Sequenced sample: peripheral blood. All receptors come from a middle-aged man with acute or convalescent COVID-19.

V and J are TRBV21-1 and TRBJ1-2; TRBD1, the table's D call, lacks a check against the DNA. TRBV21-1 is a pseudogene. The CDR3 spans 14 residues. CDR3 nucleotides: TGTGCCAGCAGGGGGCAGGGCGAGTCCTATGGCTACACCTTC. Residues: CASRGQGESYGYTF.

This sequence joins TRBV2 and TRBJ1-2, with D perhaps TRBD1 (5 bases). Between the trimmed V and J ends, which lost 8 bases and 3 bases, there was a span of 16 bases. The CDR3 contains 14 residues. CDR1 and CDR2 (germline): SNHLY, FYNNEI. CDR3 DNA: TGTGCCAGCCAGTTGAGACAGTTGGACTATGGCTACACCTTC. Protein: CASQLRQLDYGYTF.